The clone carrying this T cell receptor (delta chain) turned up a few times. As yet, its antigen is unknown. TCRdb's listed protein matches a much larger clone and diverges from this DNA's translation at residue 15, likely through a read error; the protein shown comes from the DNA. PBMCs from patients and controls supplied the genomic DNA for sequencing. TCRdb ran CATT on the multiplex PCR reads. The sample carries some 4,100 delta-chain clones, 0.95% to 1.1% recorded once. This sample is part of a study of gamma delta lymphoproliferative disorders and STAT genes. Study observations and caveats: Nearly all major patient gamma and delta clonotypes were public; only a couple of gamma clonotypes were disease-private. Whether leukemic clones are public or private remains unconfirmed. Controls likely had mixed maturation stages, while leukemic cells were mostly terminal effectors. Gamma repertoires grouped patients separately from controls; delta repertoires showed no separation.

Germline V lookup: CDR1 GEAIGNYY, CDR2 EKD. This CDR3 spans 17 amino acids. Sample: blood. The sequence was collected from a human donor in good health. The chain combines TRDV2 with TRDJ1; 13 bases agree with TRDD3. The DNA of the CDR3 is TGTGCCTGTGACGGCCTACTGGGGGATACGGAGACCGATAAACCCATCTTT. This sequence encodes CACDGLLGDTETDKPIF.